These T cell receptor beta chains were read from a single sample in a study of T cell repertoires in cytomegalovirus infection. TCRdb re-analysed the reads in MiXCR, keeping a single row per CDR3 protein. The table lists under 350,000 distinct CDR3 sequences, around 9.1% of them singletons. The sequencing sample was made of PBMCs. The origin of the receptors is a human donor in good health (CMV status not recorded). Some clones in this sample may be carry-over from other donors' samples. The conserved cysteine and the conserved F or W are not part of the CDR3 here. Each record gives: J gene, V gene, CDR3 protein.

TRBJ2-3 | TRBV7-3 | ASSLTSGSRGTQY
TRBJ1-1 | TRBV20-1 | SAREGGRTEAF
TRBJ2-2 | TRBV28 | ASSHPTGVHGELF
TRBJ2-2 | TRBV24-1 | ATHRGTGDTGELF
TRBJ2-1 | TRBV2 | ASSELEGEDEQF
TRBJ2-2 | TRBV7-8 | ASSARTGSDTGELF
TRBJ2-7 | TRBV4-2 | ASSRRGGPYEQY
TRBJ2-3 | TRBV27 | ASSLSTTRTDTQY
TRBJ2-1 | TRBV20-1 | SASAQGVAESSYNEQF
TRBJ2-7 | TRBV28 | ASSPRQGLYEQY
TRBJ1-4 | TRBV2 | AIFQGPNEKLF
TRBJ1-2 | TRBV29-1 | SVVYRGGGYT
TRBJ2-2 | TRBV6-2/TRBV6-3 | ASITSLAGELF
TRBJ1-4 | TRBV6-5 | ASSYRDNHEKLF
TRBJ2-1 | TRBV28 | ASSPLSGGASEQF
TRBJ1-2 | TRBV29-1 | SVEDGGAHVLGYT
TRBJ1-6 | TRBV12-3/TRBV12-4 | ASSRDRSYNSPLH
TRBJ2-1 | TRBV20-1 | SARGAGAYYNEQF
TRBJ1-1 | TRBV10-3 | AISESSDSNTEAF
TRBJ2-7 | TRBV7-2 | AGGRDRTSYEQY
TRBJ2-1 | TRBV5-1 | ASSLAKSGGFYNEQF
TRBJ1-4 | TRBV6-6 | ASSYRSVDEKLF
TRBJ2-1 | TRBV5-1 | ASSFSNRGFENEQF
TRBJ2-3 | TRBV4-3 | ASSQDPIGDTQY
TRBJ2-5 | TRBV6-6 | ASSYYAGGVETQY
TRBJ1-4 | TRBV20-1 | SARRLATNEKLF
TRBJ2-4 | TRBV12-5 | ASGFLAKNIQY